One and the same sample provided the 31 T cell receptor beta chains below, sequenced in a study of post-analysis software for immune sequencing data. Study conclusions and caveats: The five TRBV segments detected at higher frequency in patients than in controls included TRBV5-6, TRBV5-1 and TRBV20-1.

The TCR beta cDNA libraries carried unique molecular identifiers. A single record per CDR3 protein comes from TCRdb applying MiXCR to the PCR reads. The sample lists hundreds of thousands of distinct CDR3 sequences, approximately 59% occurring once. No antigens are known for them. Sequencing used blood. The source is a girl aged 2-10 years with multiple sclerosis.

Worth noting for this clonotype: A junction end diverges from the germline sequence, so it may reflect a read error. The V gene is TRBV14, the J gene TRBJ2-1, with TRBD2 matching over 11 bases. Germline V CDR1 and CDR2: SGHDN, FVKESK. The CDR3 is made up of 19 amino acids. The CDR3 coding sequence is TGTGCCAGCAGCCAAGAGGTAGCGGGGGGGCCGAGCTCCTACAACGAGCAGTTCTTC. Its protein is CASSQEVAGGPSSYNEQFF.

The gene calls are TRBV7-3 and TRBJ2-2; either TRBD1 or TRBD2 may supply D (5 bases each). CDR1 is SGHTA, CDR2 FQGTGA, per germline. The ends were cut back, 2 bases at V and 7 bases at J, with 11 bases in the middle. This CDR3 is 14 amino acids long. CDR3 DNA sequence: TGTGCCAGCAGCTTATCGGGGACGGGCGGGGAGCTGTTTTTT. This gives the protein CASSLSGTGGELFF.

This clonotype appeared a few times. The V call is TRBV5-1, the J call TRBJ2-2; no clear D gene. V gave up 0 bases and J gave up 0 bases, with 6 bases separating them. The CDR3 has 15 amino acids. The germline CDR1 and CDR2 sequences are SGHRS and YFSETQ. CDR3: CASSLEPANTGELFF. CDR3 DNA sequence: TGCGCCAGCAGCTTGGAGCCAGCGAACACCGGGGAGCTGTTTTTT.

This sequence joins TRBV29-1 and TRBJ2-7, with TRBD1 identical over 9 bases. This CDR3 comprises 13 residues. Germline assignment: CDR1 SQVTM and CDR2 ANQGSEA. Germline trimming cut 7 bases from V and 3 bases from J; bases unmatched to any gene: 7. CDR3 in DNA: TGCAGCGCCTCGGGACAGGGATACTACGAGCAGTACTTC. Amino acids: CSASGQGYYEQYF.

This chain uses TRBV12-3 or TRBV12-4 with TRBJ2-1, with 9 bases identical to TRBD2. This CDR3 comprises 15 residues. With V trimmed by 5 bases and J by 5 bases, 7 bases remained unmatched. CDR3 DNA: TGTGCCAGCAGTCTGCGGGGGGGGCCTAACAATGAGCAGTTCTTC. This codes for CASSLRGGPNNEQFF.

As for this clonotype: A much larger clone is a single base away; this may be a read error. The chain is built from TRBV7-3 and TRBJ2-1; D gene unclear. Germline V gene sequence: CDR1 SGHTA, CDR2 FQGTGA. The CDR3 length is 14 residues. In DNA, the CDR3 is TGTACCAGCAGCTTATTAACGTTGGGGAATGAGCAGTTCTTC. This codes for CTSSLLTLGNEQFF.

The rearrangement joins TRBV20-1 to TRBJ2-3; no definite D call. CDR1 is DFQATT, CDR2 SNEGSKA, per germline (reference sequence). The CDR3 has 14 residues. Trimming removed 2 bases from V and 3 bases from J, with 12 bases in between. As DNA, the CDR3 is TGCAGTGCTAGATACAGCTCTAAGACAGATACGCAGTATTTT. Its protein is CSARYSSKTDTQYF.

The chain recombines TRBV4-3 with TRBJ2-1; D ambiguous. This CDR3 comprises 15 residues. In germline, CDR1 is LGHNA, CDR2 YSLEER. V gave up 0 bases and J gave up 8 bases, with 14 bases separating them. The CDR3: CASSQEMMGPHEQFF. For the CDR3, the DNA is TGCGCCAGCAGCCAAGAGATGATGGGCCCCCATGAGCAGTTCTTC.

This chain joins TRBV6-5 and TRBJ2-2, with 11 bases matching TRBD1. Trimming at V came to 0 bases and at J to 4 bases, leaving 10 bases not matched to a gene. The length of the CDR3 is 19 residues. The V gene's germline CDR1 is MNHEY and CDR2 SVGAGI. The CDR3 reads CASSYSRGWTGGGTGELFF. The CDR3 region has the DNA TGTGCCAGCAGTTACTCGAGGGGTTGGACAGGGGGCGGCACCGGGGAGCTGTTTTTT.

This chain connects TRBV6-6 to TRBJ2-3; possible D gene TRBD2, 6 bases. Germline V lookup: CDR1 MNHNY, CDR2 SVGAGI (reference sequence). V gave up 6 bases and J gave up 0 bases, with 16 bases separating them. CDR3 length equals 16 residues. CDR3: CASSLGAAGSTDTQYF. Written as DNA, the CDR3 is TGTGCCAGCAGCCTTGGGGCGGCGGGGAGCACAGATACGCAGTATTTT.

The rearrangement links TRBV7-2 to TRBJ2-3; 10 positions match TRBD2. V lost 8 bases, J lost 4 bases, and 6 bases stayed unmatched. Germline CDR1 reads SGHTA; CDR2 reads FQGNSA. The length of the CDR3 is 14 residues. The CDR3 spells CASSQRGGADTQYF. The CDR3 DNA sequence: TGTGCCAGCTCTCAGCGGGGGGGCGCAGATACGCAGTATTTT.

This sequence joins TRBV7-2 and TRBJ2-7; D not resolved. Matching the DNA end better, TRBJ2-5 makes the J call doubtful. CDR3 length: 14 residues. Germline-derived CDR1 and CDR2 are SGHTA and FQGNSA. For the CDR3, the DNA is TGTACCAGCAGCTTAGAGGGCTGGGAAGGGACCCAGTACTTC. Translated, it gives CTSSLEGWEGTQYF.

V and J are TRBV19 and TRBJ2-1; no reliable D call. The CDR3 contains 14 residues. V was cut by 3 bases and J by 6 bases, with 12 bases left in between. Germline CDR1 LNHDA, CDR2 SQIVND (reference sequence). The CDR3 bases are TGTGCCAGTAGTATGAATCTAGGGTTCAATGAGCAGTTCTTC. This encodes CASSMNLGFNEQFF.

The chain joins TRBV5-1 to TRBJ1-2, with D unresolved. CDR1 is SGHRS, CDR2 YFSETQ, per germline. The V end was cut by 0 bases, the J end by 2 bases, with 11 bases between. This CDR3 region has 15 residues. CDR3 in DNA: TGCGCCAGCAGCTTGGAGTTGAGCGGGAACTATGGCTACACCTTC. Amino acids: CASSLELSGNYGYTF.

This clonotype appeared a single time. J is TRBJ2-5 and V is TRBV7-3; TRBD2 matches at 13 bases. Unmatched junction bases numbered 21, after V lost 3 bases and J lost 11 bases. Germline CDR1 is SGHTA and CDR2 is FQGTGA. The CDR3 totals 19 residues. The CDR3 region is CASSLDPRLAGGIDNEQYF. CDR3 DNA sequence: TGTGCCAGCAGCTTGGACCCTAGACTAGCGGGAGGCATTGACAATGAGCAGTACTTC. The variable domain in full, with the rest retrieved from reference TRBV7-3 and TRBJ2-5, is GAGVSQTPSNKVTEKGKYVELRCDPISGHTALYWYRQSLGQGPEFLIYFQGTGAADDSGLPNDRFFAVRPEGSVSTLKIQRTERGDSAVYLCASSLDPRLAGGIDNEQYFGPGTRLLVL.

The V and J genes are TRBV29-1 and TRBJ2-2, with 8 bases fitting TRBD1. V dropped 7 bases and J dropped 5; count of bases not matched to a gene: 12. This CDR3 region has 15 residues. Germline CDR1 SQVTM, CDR2 ANQGSEA. The chain's CDR3 is CSALGTGGGTGELFF. In nucleotides, the CDR3 is TGCAGCGCCCTGGGAACAGGGGGAGGTACCGGGGAGCTGTTTTTT.

This clonotype has more than one count but fewer than ten. The genes are TRBV27 and TRBJ2-7; possible D gene TRBD1, 5 bases. The length of the CDR3 is 13 residues. CDR1 is MNHEY, CDR2 SMNVEV, per germline (reference sequence). Trimming took 8 bases from V and 1 from J, leaving 12 bases between them. CDR3 sequence (DNA): TGTGCCAGCGAATCACAGGATTCCTACGAGCAGTACTTC. Translation gives CASESQDSYEQYF.

V and J are TRBV20-1 and TRBJ2-5; TRBD2 aligns across 14 bases. CDR3 length: 18 residues. Germline V gives CDR1 DFQATT, CDR2 SNEGSKA (reference sequence). The V gene end was trimmed by 0 bases and the J gene end by 4 bases; junction bases not matched to a gene: 10. The CDR3 protein is CSARDGLAGGRGRETQYF. In DNA form, the CDR3 reads TGCAGTGCTAGAGACGGACTAGCGGGAGGAAGGGGCAGAGAGACCCAGTACTTC.

The V call is TRBV29-1, the J call TRBJ2-3; TRBD1 or TRBD2 may be the D gene (5 bases each). Trimming shortened V by 6 bases and J by 2 bases, and 18 bases separated the two germline ends. Germline V gives CDR1 SQVTM, CDR2 ANQGSEA. The CDR3 spans 15 residues. The CDR3 sequence is CSVLLEGNYTDTQYF. CDR3 DNA: TGCAGCGTCCTCCTTGAGGGGAACTACACAGATACGCAGTATTTT.

The chain combines TRBV6-2 or TRBV6-3 with TRBJ1-2; no definite D call. CDR3 size: 15 residues. Germline V lookup: CDR1 MNHEY, CDR2 SVGEGT. Trimming left V 2 bases short and J 6 bases short, with 16 bases between. The CDR3 spells CASSYDPYREDGYTF. CDR3 DNA: TGTGCCAGCAGTTACGATCCGTATAGGGAAGATGGCTACACCTTC.

The V gene is TRBV12-3 or TRBV12-4, the J gene TRBJ2-1; 7 nucleotides match TRBD1. The J segment lost 13 bases and the V segment lost 5 bases, leaving 11 bases of the junction unmatched. The CDR3 spans 13 residues. CDR3 residues: CASSPILGQSQFF. The CDR3 DNA reads as TGTGCCAGCAGTCCTATCCTGGGACAGAGTCAGTTCTTC.

The V gene is TRBV6-2 or TRBV6-3, the J gene TRBJ2-5; TRBD1 or TRBD2 may be the D gene (5 bases each). This CDR3 has 13 residues. The germline V gene encodes CDR1 MNHEY and CDR2 SVGEGT. V lost 6 bases and J 11 bases, leaving 19 bases between the germline ends. The CDR3 spells CASSDAREIEQYF. CDR3 nucleotide sequence: TGTGCCAGCAGCGACGCCAGGGAGATTGAGCAGTACTTC.

In this sample, this clonotype turned up a few times. The V call is TRBV7-2, the J call TRBJ2-3; unclear D gene. The CDR3 is 13 residues long. Germline CDR1 is SGHTA and CDR2 is FQGNSA. V was cut by 1 base and J by 4 bases, with 6 bases left in between. CDR3 sequence reads: CASSLVWSDTQYF. Written as DNA, the CDR3 is TGTGCCAGCAGCTTAGTTTGGTCAGATACGCAGTATTTT.

CDR3 nucleotides: TGCGCCAGCAGCTTTTCCCCTAGCGGGAGGACTGATGAGCAGTTCTTC. Translated: CASSFSPSGRTDEQFF. The chain employs TRBV5-1 and TRBJ2-1; the match to TRBD2 covers 11 bases. The CDR3 extends over 16 amino acids. CDR1 and CDR2 from the germline V gene are SGHRS and YFSETQ. V was pared by 2 bases and J by 8 bases, with 9 bases of the junction left unmatched.

The V gene is TRBV29-1, the J gene TRBJ2-3; D call uncertain. Looked up from germline, CDR1 is SQVTM and CDR2 is ANQGSEA. This CDR3 comprises 14 residues. Trimming shortened V by 3 bases and J by 2 bases, and 12 bases separated the two germline ends. CDR3 in DNA: TGCAGCGTTGACGGAGCCAACCCCACAGATACGCAGTATTTT. Protein: CSVDGANPTDTQYF.

This clonotype was observed a few times. The rearrangement uses TRBV20-1 and TRBJ1-2; D unresolved. V was cut by 5 bases and J by 5 bases, with 3 bases left in between. This CDR3 is 9 amino acids long. Germline V gene sequence: CDR1 DFQATT, CDR2 SNEGSKA (reference sequence). The CDR3 nucleotides read TGCAGTGCTGGGTATGGCTACACCTTC. Translation: CSAGYGYTF.

This clonotype was detected a few times. CDR3 DNA: TGTGCCAGCAGTTTTGGATTCAGGGGCTACACCTTC. Its translation is CASSFGFRGYTF. V usage is TRBV12-3 or TRBV12-4 and J usage is TRBJ1-2; D unclear. The CDR3 contains 12 residues. Trimming removed 3 bases at V and 8 bases at J, with 10 bases between.

The V call is TRBV20-1, the J call TRBJ1-2; no clear D. CDR1 DFQATT and CDR2 SNEGSKA come from the germline V gene (reference sequence). CDR3 length: 13 residues. The germline V and J ends were trimmed by 0 bases and 4 bases, with 9 bases remaining between them. The CDR3 DNA follows: TGCAGTGCTAGAGAGGGTTTGAGCTATGGCTACACCTTC. Translating it yields CSAREGLSYGYTF.

The chain couples TRBV6-4 to TRBJ2-1, with D tentatively TRBD2 (6 bases). This CDR3 spans 13 amino acids. Germline V gene data show CDR1 as MRHNA and CDR2 as SNTAGT. Deletions cut 2 bases from V and 12 bases from J, with 14 bases between. CDR3 DNA sequence: TGTGCCAGCAGTGACGGGGAGGAGCGAAGGCAGTTCTTC. This sequence encodes CASSDGEERRQFF.

This clonotype was observed a few times. The V call is TRBV20-1, the J call TRBJ2-7, with 7 bases that match TRBD1. CDR3 length equals 13 residues. Trimming at V came to 0 bases and at J to 2 bases, leaving 1 base not matched to a gene. Looked up from germline, CDR1 is DFQATT and CDR2 is SNEGSKA (reference sequence). The CDR3 loop is CSARDGTAYEQYF. DNA of the CDR3: TGCAGTGCTAGAGATGGGACAGCCTACGAGCAGTACTTC.

The V call is TRBV13, the J call TRBJ2-1; possible D gene TRBD2, 7 bases. Germline CDR1 reads PRHDT; CDR2 reads FYEKMQ (reference sequence). V lost 6 bases, J lost 7 bases, and 16 bases lay in between. This CDR3 spans 14 amino acids. CDR3 in DNA: TGTGCCAGCAGTGGGGGCGGGAGCAGGAATGAGCAGTTCTTC. Its translation is CASSGGGSRNEQFF.